Here is one TCR beta chain with its context. Its antigen is not identified. This record comes from a study of cytomegalovirus exposure and HLA in healthy donors. Study information: In terms of ancestry, the Caucasian-associated cluster contained about four fifths of the roughly 400 genotyped donors. General study points: The study recorded 150 to 200 TCR beta chains that were cytomegalovirus-associated. With later analysis, a missense DCLRE1C variant became linked to TCR beta V- and J-gene trimming.

The PCR made use of 60 Vbeta and 13 Jbeta primers. Sequencing used immunoSEQ multiplex PCR; TCRdb keeps in-frame clones, though not all of them. The sample shows some 150,000 clones, roughly 75% of them seen only once. Germline CDR1 and CDR2: ENHRY and SYGVKD. V was clipped by 0 bases and J by 3 bases; unmatched bases: 3. This CDR3 spans 16 amino acids. The genes are TRBV10-3 and TRBJ2-1; 9 bases fit TRBD2. Material for sequencing was PBMCs. The receptor's source is a man between 35 and 55 years old in good health and CMV-seronegative. The CDR3 region is CAISESKAGGYNEQFF. The CDR3 nucleotides are TGTGCCATCAGTGAGTCGAAAGCGGGGGGCTACAATGAGCAGTTCTTC.